What follows are 21 T cell receptor beta chains derived from one specimen sequenced in a study of shared clonotypes between healthy human individuals. Here immunoSEQ multiplex PCR was the method, and the copy in TCRdb shows in-frame clones only, minus some. The data contain 2 million or so clones, 85% to 95% of them singletons. Sequenced sample: naive CD4+ T cells sorted from blood. Subset: CD45RA+ positively selected. Receptors originate from a man aged 18 to 35 in good health.

The chain is built from TRBV6-6 and TRBJ1-6; D perhaps matches TRBD1 (6 bases). The CDR3 has 15 residues. The germline CDR1 and CDR2 sequences are MNHNY and SVGAGI (reference sequence). Trimming removed 5 bases at V and 8 bases at J, with 16 bases between. CDR3 residues: CASSIPTSGDSPLHF. CDR3 coding DNA: TGTGCCAGCAGTATCCCAACGTCAGGGGATTCACCCCTCCACTTT.

The rearrangement uses TRBV19 and TRBJ2-7; D gene unclear. The CDR3 totals 15 residues. V dropped 1 base and J dropped 0 bases, with 10 bases sitting between them. Germline-derived CDR1 and CDR2 are LNHDA and SQIVND (reference sequence). The CDR3 sequence: CASSIGPQSSYEQYF. CDR3 in DNA: TGTGCCAGTAGTATAGGACCCCAGAGCTCCTACGAGCAGTACTTC.

This clone is a singleton in its sample. V usage is TRBV2 and J usage is TRBJ2-7; no reliable D call. V was pared by 7 bases and J by 1 base, with 14 bases between. CDR1 is SNHLY, CDR2 FYNNEI, per germline. The CDR3 has 14 residues. The CDR3 DNA is TGTGCCAGCAAAAGGGCAGTTCTGTCCTACGAGCAGTACTTC. This gives the protein CASKRAVLSYEQYF.

This clone was recorded a few times. This chain links TRBV18 with TRBJ2-7; D ambiguous. V lost 4 bases and J 3 bases, leaving 4 bases between the germline ends. CDR1 is KGHSH and CDR2 is LQKENI in the germline V gene. The CDR3 is 11 residues long. The CDR3 nucleotides are TGTGCCAGCTCACTTAACTACGAGCAGTACTTC. It specifies CASSLNYEQYF.

The chain joins TRBV7-3 to TRBJ1-1; D perhaps matches TRBD1 (6 bases). This CDR3 comprises 16 residues. V was clipped by 0 bases and J by 5 bases, with 16 bases between them. From germline, CDR1 is SGHTA and CDR2 FQGTGA. The CDR3 spells CASSLTFGGPGTEAFF. CDR3 nucleotides: TGTGCCAGCAGCTTAACGTTCGGGGGGCCTGGGACTGAAGCTTTCTTT.

CDR3 DNA: TGTGCCAGCGAAAATCCACACAGGGAAGGATCACCCCTCCACTTT. Amino acid sequence: CASENPHREGSPLHF. The chain is built from TRBV6-1 and TRBJ1-6; maybe TRBD1 (6 bases). CDR3 length: 15 amino acids. CDR1 and CDR2 from the germline V gene are MNHNS and SASEGT. Trimming stripped 8 bases from V and 10 bases from J, with 21 bases between.

This chain uses TRBV2 with TRBJ2-7; 10 bases are shared with TRBD1. V trimming: 7 bases; J trimming: 5 bases; junction bases outside the gene matches: 5. The CDR3 has 13 amino acids. Germline lookup yields CDR1 SNHLY and CDR2 FYNNEI. DNA for the CDR3: TGTGCCAGCACAGGACAGGGGGTCAACGAGCAGTACTTC. Its translation is CASTGQGVNEQYF.

This clone appeared once. The gene calls are TRBV5-1 and TRBJ2-2; 8 bases map to TRBD1. Germline trimming cut 1 base from V and 2 bases from J; bases unmatched to any gene: 7. CDR3 length: 17 residues. Germline loops: CDR1 SGHRS, CDR2 YFSETQ. CDR3 sequence: CASSLTRDRPNTGELFF. Written as DNA, the CDR3 is TGCGCCAGCAGCTTGACCCGGGACAGGCCCAACACCGGGGAGCTGTTTTTT.

V usage is TRBV7-2 and J usage is TRBJ1-1, with TRBD1 as a possible D gene (6 bases). The CDR3 length is 16 residues. Trimming pared 2 bases from V and 4 bases from J, leaving 17 bases between. Germline lookup yields CDR1 SGHTA and CDR2 FQGNSA. CDR3 region: CASSLLQGAGGTEAFF. Here the CDR3 DNA reads TGTGCCAGCAGCTTATTACAGGGAGCCGGGGGCACTGAAGCTTTCTTT.

The chain has TRBV6-5 and TRBJ2-7; D is undetermined. The CDR3 consists of 15 residues. Deletions cut 6 bases from V and 5 bases from J, with 20 bases between. Germline CDR1 reads MNHEY; CDR2 reads SVGAGI. The CDR3 sequence: CASSTGAQASDEQYF. The CDR3 DNA reads as TGTGCCAGCAGCACCGGAGCCCAGGCATCCGACGAGCAGTACTTC.

The chain links TRBV5-1 to TRBJ2-4, with D perhaps matching TRBD2 (5 bases). Per germline, CDR1 SGHRS and CDR2 YFSETQ. This CDR3 has 15 residues. V dropped 4 bases and J dropped 0 bases, with 11 bases sitting between them. The CDR3 protein is CASSDESGAKNIQYF. CDR3 nucleotides: TGCGCCAGCAGCGATGAAAGCGGAGCCAAAAACATTCAGTACTTC.

The gene calls are TRBV9 and TRBJ1-3; D unresolved. The germline CDR1 and CDR2 sequences are SGDLS and YYNGEE. Trimming left V 6 bases short and J 8 bases short, with 15 bases between. The CDR3 loop spans 13 amino acids. Here the CDR3 reads CASNRDHSDTIYF. CDR3 DNA sequence: TGTGCCAGCAACAGAGATCACAGTGACACCATATATTTT.

Turning to this clone: A read error may explain this, as a much larger clone is one base away. The same CDR3 also results from other DNA sequences found in this sample. This rearrangement joins TRBV6-1 to TRBJ2-7, with D possibly matching TRBD1 (5 bases). The ends were cut back, 5 bases at V and 3 bases at J, with 8 bases in the middle. Germline V lookup: CDR1 MNHNS, CDR2 SASEGT. The CDR3 covers 12 residues. The CDR3 loop is CASSLRGYEQYF. DNA of the CDR3: TGTGCCAGCAGTTTAAGGGGCTACGAGCAGTACTTC.

This chain connects TRBV5-6 to TRBJ1-2, with D uncertain. V lost 1 base and J lost 8, with 9 bases in between. Germline CDR1 reads SGHDT; CDR2 reads YYEEEE. CDR3 size: 12 residues. The CDR3, as DNA: TGTGCCAGCAGCTTGATTGATAGGGGCTACACCTTC. Encoded protein: CASSLIDRGYTF.

This clone occurred once. The chain uses TRBV11-2 and TRBJ2-2, with 11 positions matching TRBD1. V shed 5 bases and J 4 bases; nucleotides not matched to a gene: 0. The CDR3 runs 14 residues. The germline CDR1 and CDR2 sequences are SGHAT and FQNNGV. CDR3 residues: CASSGTGGTGELFF. In DNA form, the CDR3 reads TGTGCCAGCAGCGGGACAGGGGGCACCGGGGAGCTGTTTTTT.

The V gene is TRBV5-4, the J gene TRBJ2-5; no reliable D call. The CDR3 is made up of 13 amino acids. The V end lost 1 base, the J end lost 3 bases, and 7 bases lay between the germline ends. CDR1 is SGHNT and CDR2 is YYREEE in the germline V gene (reference sequence). CDR3 amino acids: CASSLRLKETQYF. The CDR3 nucleotides are TGTGCCAGCAGCTTGAGACTGAAAGAGACCCAGTACTTC. Looking up the rest from reference TRBV5-4 and TRBJ2-5 gives the full variable domain: ETGVTQSPTHLIKTRGQQVTLRCSSQSGHNTVSWYQQALGQGPQFIFQYYREEENGRGNFPPRFSGLQFPNYSSELNVNALELDDSALYLCASSLRLKETQYFGPGTRLLVL.

V usage is TRBV2 and J usage is TRBJ2-1; D is perhaps TRBD2 (6 bases). Germline V CDR1 and CDR2: SNHLY, FYNNEI. This CDR3 has 13 residues. V gave up 10 bases and J gave up 4 bases, with 14 bases separating them. The CDR3 DNA reads as TGTGCCACGGCCCGGGAGTTTTACAATGAGCAGTTCTTC. It is translated as CATAREFYNEQFF.

The chain has TRBV7-2 and TRBJ2-5; 10 nucleotides align to TRBD2. The CDR3 runs 15 residues. The V gene end was trimmed by 8 bases and the J gene end by 5 bases; junction bases not matched to a gene: 11. The germline V gene has CDR1 SGHTA and CDR2 FQGNSA. The CDR3 coding sequence is TGTGCCAGCTCGCGAGATAGCGGGAGGACGGAGACCCAGTACTTC. This gives the protein CASSRDSGRTETQYF. The full variable domain, with the rest looked up from reference TRBV7-2 and TRBJ2-5, is GAGVSQSPSNKVTEKGKDVELRCDPISGHTALYWYRQSLGQGLEFLIYFQGNSAPDKSGLPSDRFSAERTGGSVSTLTIQRTQQEDSAVYLCASSRDSGRTETQYFGPGTRLLVL.

The genes are TRBV7-2 and TRBJ2-7, with D hard to call. The CDR3 is 13 residues long. Looked up from germline, CDR1 is SGHTA and CDR2 is FQGNSA. V dropped 5 bases and J dropped 2 bases, with 10 bases sitting between them. CDR3 amino acids: CASSDTLTYEQYF. The CDR3 region has the DNA TGTGCCAGCAGCGACACACTCACCTACGAGCAGTACTTC.

Remarks on this clone: This CDR3 is also generated by other DNA sequences in the sample. The rearrangement uses TRBV5-1 and TRBJ1-1; TRBD1 matches 9 bases. V was pared by 3 bases and J by 0 bases, with 0 bases of the junction left unmatched. The length of the CDR3 is 14 residues. CDR1 and CDR2 (germline): SGHRS, YFSETQ. CDR3 in amino acids: CASSWTGVNTEAFF. The CDR3 DNA sequence: TGCGCCAGCAGCTGGACAGGGGTGAACACTGAAGCTTTCTTT.

This clone was seen once. The rearrangement links TRBV5-6 to TRBJ1-1; D is undetermined. V gave up 3 bases and J gave up 0 bases, with 6 bases separating them. CDR1 and CDR2 from the germline V gene are SGHDT and YYEEEE. The CDR3 loop spans 13 amino acids. CDR3 in DNA: TGTGCCAGCAGCTGGCTGGTGAACACTGAAGCTTTCTTT. Its protein product is CASSWLVNTEAFF. The full variable domain, its missing parts supplied by reference TRBV5-6 and TRBJ1-1, is DAGVTQSPTHLIKTRGQQVTLRCSPKSGHDTVSWYQQALGQGPQFIFQYYEEEERQRGNFPDRFSGHQFPNYSSELNVNALLLGDSALYLCASSWLVNTEAFFGQGTRLTVV.